This T cell receptor (beta chain) stems from a study of CD4+ T cells in melanoma. Study-level findings and limits: A reported correlation linked neoantigen-specific CD4+ T cells to CD8+, macrophage and B cell function. Neoantigen-specific CD4+ T cells in melanoma reportedly had diverse differentiation states.

For this clone: Its antigen is unknown.

Clones were read by immunoSEQ multiplex PCR, and TCRdb kept only the in-frame ones, dropping some. Here the sample spans 50,000 to 60,000 clones, about 72% being singletons. The TCR originated in a human donor with melanoma. Sample: tumor tissue.

The CDR3 coding sequence is TGCGCCAGCAGTGAGTCGGAGGTTACCACAGATACGCAGTATTTT. Translated, it gives CASSESEVTTDTQYF. The rearrangement uses TRBV10-2 and TRBJ2-3; tentative D call: TRBD2 (5 bases). CDR3 length: 15 residues. The V gene lost 0 bases and the J gene lost 2 bases, with 9 bases spanning the gap. Germline lookup yields CDR1 WSHSY and CDR2 SAAADI.